Included here is one T cell receptor beta chain sequence, with context. This sample was taken from a study of technical replicates of blood from a few donors. The CDR3 extends over 15 amino acids. J lost 4 bases, V lost 5 bases, and 8 bases had no gene match. Germline V gene data show CDR1 as SGHNT and CDR2 as YENEEA. Clones were read by immunoSEQ multiplex PCR, and TCRdb kept only the in-frame ones, dropping some. The sample holds 75,000 to 95,000 clones, 85% to 95% seen once. The sequencing sample was made of T cells isolated from PBMCs. The chain couples TRBV11-3 to TRBJ1-1; TRBD1 agrees at 9 bases. The clonotype originates from a human donor in good health. DNA of the CDR3: TGTGCCAGCAGCCCCCGCCGACAGGGGGGCACTGAAGCTTTCTTT. Protein sequence: CASSPRRQGGTEAFF. Combining the CDR3 with reference TRBV11-3 and TRBJ1-1 gives the whole variable domain EAGVVQSPRYKIIEKKQPVAFWCNPISGHNTLYWYLQNLGQGPELLIRYENEEAVDDSQLPKDRFSAERLKGVDSTLKIQPAELGDSAVYLCASSPRRQGGTEAFFGQGTRLTVV.